A selection of T cell receptor beta chains follows, all from one sample in a study of blood T cell repertoires in COVID-19. Sequencing was performed with immunoSEQ multiplex PCR; in TCRdb, only in-frame clones are kept and a portion is missing. This sample yields over 85,000 clones, of which approximately 89% are seen a single time; under 8% belongs to the top ten. The source material was peripheral blood. The receptors come from a human donor with acute or convalescent COVID-19. The donor label of this sample is uncertain. The CDR3 runs from the conserved cysteine through the conserved F or W. The listing skips clone size in some rows; elsewhere it reads once, few, many or a size class.

v_call	j_call	clone_size	cdr3_aa
TRBV11-2	TRBJ1-2	few	CASSLDDRGLANYGYTF
TRBV7-6	TRBJ2-3	.	CASSIRQGTDTQYF
TRBV4-1	TRBJ2-4	.	CASSQDPGLAGDRAKNIQYF
TRBV6-5	TRBJ1-1	.	CASSRSTLNTEAFF
TRBV4-1	TRBJ2-1	.	CASSPVVQRGTYNEQFF
TRBV7-9	TRBJ2-3	.	CASSLQGAADTQYF
TRBV4-1	TRBJ1-1	.	CASSTGGGFDTEAFF
TRBV11-2	TRBJ2-7	.	CASSLWEGSYEQYF
TRBV12-5	TRBJ2-5	.	CASERTSGGGETQYF
TRBV6-4	TRBJ2-1	.	CASSRGGSSYNEQFF
TRBV7-2	TRBJ1-4	once	CASSSRGLRPVTNEKLFF
TRBV5-1	TRBJ2-2	.	CASSLDLAGTGELFF
TRBV5-1	TRBJ2-1	.	CASSLVAEQFF
TRBV7-3	TRBJ2-1	once	CASSIGGTGAYNEQFF
TRBV18	TRBJ2-3	.	CASSPLLMTGSTDTQYF
TRBV24-1	TRBJ2-5	.	CATGDYREYETQYF
TRBV6-5	TRBJ2-3	.	CASSYSPVRLDTQYF
TRBV19	TRBJ2-2	few	CASSIAGFTGELFF
TRBV5-1	TRBJ2-3	.	CASSLEGQGARDTQYF
TRBV6-5	TRBJ2-7	.	CASSYSRSYEQYF
TRBV19	TRBJ2-1	once	CASSIASGGANEQFF
TRBV29-1	TRBJ2-4	.	CSVVVVRDRGLRNIQYF
TRBV9	TRBJ2-2	.	CASSVWEDTGELFF
TRBV12-3/TRBV12-4	TRBJ1-2	.	CASSTGQGYGYTF
TRBV7-2	TRBJ1-4	once	CASSSRQGTNEKLFF
TRBV19	TRBJ2-7	.	CASSIPRDRGAKQYF
TRBV7-3	TRBJ1-2	once	CASSSWDRTNYGYTF
TRBV21-1	TRBJ2-7	.	CASSKKGTGPISYEQYF
TRBV5-1	TRBJ1-3	once	CASSLAGVSGNTIYF
TRBV11-3	TRBJ1-2	.	CASSGSGTGKVGYTF
TRBV19	TRBJ2-2	.	CASSMSRGLGELFF
TRBV6-5	TRBJ2-1	few	CASSRLAGGRNEQFF
TRBV5-4	TRBJ1-3	.	CASSPGGSGNTIYF
TRBV7-6	TRBJ2-1	.	CASSLEGGGLAGRMMNEQFF
TRBV6-5	TRBJ2-3	.	CASSYRRQGTPMSQYF
TRBV24-1	TRBJ2-1	.	CATSAPGQGSSYNEQFF
TRBV9	TRBJ1-1	.	CASSNRDRGTEAFF
TRBV11-3	TRBJ2-7	.	CAWEGREDYEQYF
TRBV2	TRBJ1-2	medium-sized	CASSDRDAYGYTF
TRBV7-2	TRBJ2-3	.	CASSLVGGRSDTQYF
TRBV4-1	TRBJ1-2	.	CASSQGQGHGYTF
TRBV9	TRBJ2-2	once	CASSAAWGRGGHTGELFF
TRBV5-1	TRBJ2-1	once	CASSYQGGRVDEQFF
TRBV4-2	TRBJ2-5	.	CASSQELAGGETQYF
TRBV7-2	TRBJ2-7	.	CASSKNGEDWTYEQYF
TRBV5-4	TRBJ1-1	.	CASSSGQTPMTEAFF
TRBV11-2	TRBJ2-1	.	CASSPGFDEQFF
TRBV15	TRBJ2-7	.	CATSSRGGPYEQYF
TRBV7-6	TRBJ2-5	.	CASRNVPGQQETQYF
TRBV7-8	TRBJ2-5	.	CASSRGTVQETQYF
TRBV19	TRBJ2-5	.	CASSITSSGAQETQYF
TRBV28	TRBJ1-1	.	CASRPDRGQTLGEAFF